A selection of T cell receptor beta chains follows, all from one sample in a study of control samples from healthy donors and cancer patients. Using immunoSEQ multiplex PCR, the repertoire was profiled, and TCRdb retains in-frame clones only, with some absent. Among 120,000 or so clones listed, about 95% were seen once. Source material: blood. Receptor source: a man under 40 in good health. Each CDR3 is given with its conserved first and last residue. The order of the fields is CDR3 length, D gene, J gene, clone size, V gene, CDR3 DNA, CDR3 protein. A D gene is named only where the DNA matches it firmly. Rows may omit the clone size; those that give it use once, few, many or a size class.

CDR3 length: 15
D gene: -
J gene: TRBJ2-3
clone size: -
V gene: TRBV5-1
CDR3 DNA: TGCGCCAGCAGCGCGGGACTGGGGAGCACAGATACGCAGTATTTT
CDR3 protein: CASSAGLGSTDTQYF

CDR3 length: 14
D gene: TRBD2
J gene: TRBJ2-1
clone size: -
V gene: TRBV6-5
CDR3 DNA: TGTGCCAGCAGGACGGTAGCGGGGGGACATGAGCAGTTCTTC
CDR3 protein: CASRTVAGGHEQFF

CDR3 length: 13
D gene: -
J gene: TRBJ1-1
clone size: -
V gene: TRBV19
CDR3 DNA: TGTGCCAGTAGTATCGGCAGTGCCACTGAAGCTTTCTTT
CDR3 protein: CASSIGSATEAFF

CDR3 length: 11
D gene: -
J gene: TRBJ2-6
clone size: -
V gene: TRBV7-9
CDR3 DNA: TGTGCCAGCAGCCTCAATAACGTCCTGACTTTC
CDR3 protein: CASSLNNVLTF

CDR3 length: 15
D gene: -
J gene: TRBJ2-2
clone size: once
V gene: TRBV11-2
CDR3 DNA: TGTGCCAGCAGCTTCGTAGGCGGGGTCAGCGGGGAGCTGTTTTTT
CDR3 protein: CASSFVGGVSGELFF

CDR3 length: 16
D gene: TRBD1
J gene: TRBJ2-7
clone size: few
V gene: TRBV6-1
CDR3 DNA: TGTGCCAGCAGTGAAGACGGTGGACAGGGGTCTAACGAGCAGTACTTC
CDR3 protein: CASSEDGGQGSNEQYF

CDR3 length: 18
D gene: TRBD2
J gene: TRBJ2-7
clone size: -
V gene: TRBV7-6
CDR3 DNA: TGTGCCAGCAGCTTAGTTCTAGCGGGGGCGACTAACTCCTACGAGCAGTACTTC
CDR3 protein: CASSLVLAGATNSYEQYF

CDR3 length: 10
D gene: -
J gene: TRBJ2-3
clone size: -
V gene: TRBV29-1
CDR3 DNA: TGCAGCGCGACGACAGATACGCAGTATTTT
CDR3 protein: CSATTDTQYF

CDR3 length: 16
D gene: TRBD1
J gene: TRBJ2-5
clone size: -
V gene: TRBV28
CDR3 DNA: TGTGCCAGCAGTTTAATAGGACAGGGGGCACGAGAGACCCAGTACTTC
CDR3 protein: CASSLIGQGARETQYF

CDR3 length: 16
D gene: -
J gene: TRBJ1-5
clone size: once
V gene: TRBV28
CDR3 DNA: TGTGCCAGCAGTTCGCCCCACATGGGGCGCAATCAGCCCCAGCATTTT
CDR3 protein: CASSSPHMGRNQPQHF

CDR3 length: 15
D gene: TRBD1
J gene: TRBJ1-5
clone size: -
V gene: TRBV19
CDR3 DNA: TGTGCCAGTAGGACACCGGGACAGGGCAATCAGCCCCAGCATTTT
CDR3 protein: CASRTPGQGNQPQHF

CDR3 length: 14
D gene: TRBD1
J gene: TRBJ1-1
clone size: -
V gene: TRBV5-1
CDR3 DNA: TGCGCCAGCAGCCCGGGGACAGCCTCATTAGAAGCTTTCTTT
CDR3 protein: CASSPGTASLEAFF

CDR3 length: 13
D gene: TRBD1
J gene: TRBJ1-2
clone size: once
V gene: TRBV12-5
CDR3 DNA: TGTGCTAGTGGGGCGGGACAGATATATGGCTACACCTTC
CDR3 protein: CASGAGQIYGYTF

CDR3 length: 15
D gene: -
J gene: TRBJ2-2
clone size: once
V gene: TRBV7-9
CDR3 DNA: TGTGCCAGCAGCTTTAGTCCCATGGACGCCGGGGAGCTGTTTTTT
CDR3 protein: CASSFSPMDAGELFF

CDR3 length: 15
D gene: TRBD1
J gene: TRBJ1-6
clone size: -
V gene: TRBV28
CDR3 DNA: TGTGTCAGCACCGACAGGGAGGTTTGGAATTCACCCCTCCACTTT
CDR3 protein: CVSTDREVWNSPLHF

CDR3 length: 12
D gene: -
J gene: TRBJ1-2
clone size: -
V gene: TRBV2
CDR3 DNA: TGTGCCAGCTCAGGGGTAAACTATGGCTACACCTTC
CDR3 protein: CASSGVNYGYTF

CDR3 length: 16
D gene: -
J gene: TRBJ2-5
clone size: -
V gene: TRBV13
CDR3 DNA: TGTGCCAGCAGCTTAGCCCCTCCGACAGCGCAAGAGACCCAGTACTTC
CDR3 protein: CASSLAPPTAQETQYF

CDR3 length: 17
D gene: -
J gene: TRBJ1-1
clone size: -
V gene: TRBV6-2/TRBV6-3
CDR3 DNA: TGTGCCAGCAGTTACAGAGGGTCACGGGGACTGAACACTGAAGCTTTCTTT
CDR3 protein: CASSYRGSRGLNTEAFF

CDR3 length: 15
D gene: -
J gene: TRBJ1-2
clone size: -
V gene: TRBV29-1
CDR3 DNA: TGCAGCGTTGAAGTCCTCCGTGGGGTTAACTATGGCTACACCTTC
CDR3 protein: CSVEVLRGVNYGYTF

CDR3 length: 16
D gene: -
J gene: TRBJ1-6
clone size: -
V gene: TRBV9
CDR3 DNA: TGTGCCAGCAGCGTAGAGGCGTCCAGGGCAGGATCACCCCTCCACTTT
CDR3 protein: CASSVEASRAGSPLHF

CDR3 length: 14
D gene: -
J gene: TRBJ1-1
clone size: -
V gene: TRBV6-6
CDR3 DNA: TGTGCCAGCAGGAACAGGGTGGGTAACACTGAAGCTTTCTTT
CDR3 protein: CASRNRVGNTEAFF

CDR3 length: 12
D gene: -
J gene: TRBJ2-5
clone size: -
V gene: TRBV2
CDR3 DNA: TGTGCCAGCAGTGACCTTCAAGAGACCCAGTACTTC
CDR3 protein: CASSDLQETQYF

CDR3 length: 15
D gene: -
J gene: TRBJ1-2
clone size: -
V gene: TRBV4-3
CDR3 DNA: TGCGCCAGCAGCCAAGTTACAGGGCGCGGCTATGGCTACACCTTC
CDR3 protein: CASSQVTGRGYGYTF

CDR3 length: 16
D gene: TRBD1
J gene: TRBJ2-5
clone size: -
V gene: TRBV4-3
CDR3 DNA: TGCGCCAGCAGCCAAGCCCGGACAGGGGGCGAAGAGACCCAGTACTTC
CDR3 protein: CASSQARTGGEETQYF

CDR3 length: 14
D gene: TRBD1
J gene: TRBJ2-7
clone size: -
V gene: TRBV27
CDR3 DNA: TGTGCCAGCAGTTTCGGGACAGTTGCCTACGAGCAGTACTTC
CDR3 protein: CASSFGTVAYEQYF

CDR3 length: 13
D gene: TRBD1
J gene: TRBJ1-2
clone size: -
V gene: TRBV5-1
CDR3 DNA: TGCGCCAGCAGGGGGACAGGGGACTATGGCTACACCTTC
CDR3 protein: CASRGTGDYGYTF

CDR3 length: 14
D gene: TRBD1
J gene: TRBJ2-1
clone size: -
V gene: TRBV4-1
CDR3 DNA: TGCGCCAGCAGCCTGGGGACAGACAACAATGAGCAGTTCTTC
CDR3 protein: CASSLGTDNNEQFF

CDR3 length: 15
D gene: -
J gene: TRBJ2-5
clone size: -
V gene: TRBV13
CDR3 DNA: TGTGCCAGCAGCTTAGGCCGCCGGGGCCGCGAGACCCAGTACTTC
CDR3 protein: CASSLGRRGRETQYF

CDR3 length: 17
D gene: -
J gene: TRBJ2-3
clone size: -
V gene: TRBV18
CDR3 DNA: TGTGCCAGCTCACCACCAGTGGGGGCTAGGCGGACAGATACGCAGTATTTT
CDR3 protein: CASSPPVGARRTDTQYF

CDR3 length: 15
D gene: TRBD1
J gene: TRBJ1-1
clone size: -
V gene: TRBV5-1
CDR3 DNA: TGCGCCAGCAGCTTGAGGCAGGGGGCCTACACTGAAGCTTTCTTT
CDR3 protein: CASSLRQGAYTEAFF

CDR3 length: 14
D gene: -
J gene: TRBJ2-5
clone size: -
V gene: TRBV28
CDR3 DNA: TGTGCCAGCAGTCCCAGGCCAAGGCGAGAGACCCAGTACTTC
CDR3 protein: CASSPRPRRETQYF

CDR3 length: 13
D gene: -
J gene: TRBJ2-7
clone size: -
V gene: TRBV29-1
CDR3 DNA: TGCAGCGTTGAAGATCCGGGCGGCTACGAGCAGTACTTC
CDR3 protein: CSVEDPGGYEQYF

CDR3 length: 14
D gene: -
J gene: TRBJ1-4
clone size: -
V gene: TRBV3-1/TRBV3-2
CDR3 DNA: TGTGCCAGCAGCCCCCCCGGGATTGGGGAAAAACTGTTTTTT
CDR3 protein: CASSPPGIGEKLFF

CDR3 length: 20
D gene: -
J gene: TRBJ1-5
clone size: -
V gene: TRBV21-1
CDR3 DNA: TGTGCCAGCAGCGCTCGGCCGGGACAGGCCCTGACAGGGGGCAATCAGCCCCAGCATTTT
CDR3 protein: CASSARPGQALTGGNQPQHF

CDR3 length: 13
D gene: -
J gene: TRBJ2-7
clone size: -
V gene: TRBV7-2
CDR3 DNA: TGTGCCAGCAGACGCCGGGACATCTACGAGCAGTACTTC
CDR3 protein: CASRRRDIYEQYF

CDR3 length: 16
D gene: -
J gene: TRBJ1-1
clone size: -
V gene: TRBV15
CDR3 DNA: TGTGCCACCAGCAGATCCTGGGGGGGTATAAACACTGAAGCTTTCTTT
CDR3 protein: CATSRSWGGINTEAFF

CDR3 length: 15
D gene: -
J gene: TRBJ1-5
clone size: -
V gene: TRBV19
CDR3 DNA: TGTGCCAGTAGTATGGCCGGGTATAGCAATCAGCCCCAGCATTTT
CDR3 protein: CASSMAGYSNQPQHF

CDR3 length: 16
D gene: -
J gene: TRBJ1-2
clone size: -
V gene: TRBV27
CDR3 DNA: TGTGCCAGCAGCCACGGGACCGGGGGGATTTTACACGGCTACACCTTC
CDR3 protein: CASSHGTGGILHGYTF

CDR3 length: 15
D gene: -
J gene: TRBJ1-2
clone size: -
V gene: TRBV2
CDR3 DNA: TGTGCCAGCAGTAAGGGGGAAAGCCTGTATGTCGGCTACACCTTC
CDR3 protein: CASSKGESLYVGYTF

CDR3 length: 16
D gene: -
J gene: TRBJ1-1
clone size: -
V gene: TRBV7-9
CDR3 DNA: TGTGCCAGCAGCTCGCCGGGACATCGGATGAACACTGAAGCTTTCTTT
CDR3 protein: CASSSPGHRMNTEAFF

CDR3 length: 16
D gene: TRBD1
J gene: TRBJ1-4
clone size: -
V gene: TRBV6-6
CDR3 DNA: TGTGCCAGCAGTTATTTCGGACAGGGAATTTATGAAAAACTGTTTTTT
CDR3 protein: CASSYFGQGIYEKLFF

CDR3 length: 17
D gene: -
J gene: TRBJ1-6
clone size: -
V gene: TRBV7-6
CDR3 DNA: TGTGCCAGCAGCTTAACCTCAGAAAGCTCCTATAATTCACCCCTCCACTTT
CDR3 protein: CASSLTSESSYNSPLHF

CDR3 length: 15
D gene: -
J gene: TRBJ2-7
clone size: once
V gene: TRBV18
CDR3 DNA: TGTGCCAGCTCACCGACTGACACGGTCTCCTACGAGCAGTACTTC
CDR3 protein: CASSPTDTVSYEQYF

CDR3 length: 12
D gene: -
J gene: TRBJ1-1
clone size: -
V gene: TRBV5-4
CDR3 DNA: TGTGCCAGCAGCTTGCCCAACACTGAAGCTTTCTTT
CDR3 protein: CASSLPNTEAFF

CDR3 length: 16
D gene: -
J gene: TRBJ2-2
clone size: -
V gene: TRBV7-9
CDR3 DNA: TGTGCCAGCAGCTTAGATGTTGTCACTTACACCGGGGAGCTGTTTTTT
CDR3 protein: CASSLDVVTYTGELFF

CDR3 length: 15
D gene: -
J gene: TRBJ2-1
clone size: -
V gene: TRBV5-1
CDR3 DNA: TGCGCCAGCAGCGTACGGGGGCACCCTTACAATGAGCAGTTCTTC
CDR3 protein: CASSVRGHPYNEQFF

CDR3 length: 13
D gene: TRBD1
J gene: TRBJ1-1
clone size: -
V gene: TRBV27
CDR3 DNA: TGTGCCAGTGCCTACACCGGGACAGGGGTAGCTTTCTTT
CDR3 protein: CASAYTGTGVAFF

CDR3 length: 14
D gene: TRBD1
J gene: TRBJ1-5
clone size: -
V gene: TRBV28
CDR3 DNA: TGTGCCAGCAGTTCGGACAGGTCCAGTCAGCCCCAGCATTTT
CDR3 protein: CASSSDRSSQPQHF